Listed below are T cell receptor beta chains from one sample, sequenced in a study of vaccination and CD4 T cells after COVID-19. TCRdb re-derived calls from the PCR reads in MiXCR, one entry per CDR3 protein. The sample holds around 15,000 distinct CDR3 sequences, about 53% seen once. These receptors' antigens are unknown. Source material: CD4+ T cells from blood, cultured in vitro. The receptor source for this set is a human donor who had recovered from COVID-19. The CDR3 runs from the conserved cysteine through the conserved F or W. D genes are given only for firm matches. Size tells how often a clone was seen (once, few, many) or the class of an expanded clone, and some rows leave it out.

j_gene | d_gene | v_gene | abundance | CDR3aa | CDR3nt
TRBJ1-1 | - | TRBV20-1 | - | CSAPKSRNTEAFF | TGCAGTGCTCCTAAATCCAGGAACACTGAAGCTTTCTTT
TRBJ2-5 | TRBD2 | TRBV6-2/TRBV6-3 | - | CASSYTRLAGSETQYF | TGTGCCAGCAGTTACACCAGACTAGCGGGATCAGAGACCCAGTACTTC
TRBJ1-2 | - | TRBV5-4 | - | CASSSGRPLYGYTF | TGTGCCAGCAGCTCCGGACGTCCCCTCTATGGCTACACCTTC
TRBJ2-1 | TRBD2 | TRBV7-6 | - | CASSRTSGVSSYNEQFF | TGTGCTAGCAGCCGGACTAGTGGGGTTAGCTCCTACAATGAGCAGTTCTTC
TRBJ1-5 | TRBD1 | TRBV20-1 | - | CSARGTGGQPQHF | TGCAGTGCTAGGGGGACAGGGGGCCAGCCCCAGCATTTT
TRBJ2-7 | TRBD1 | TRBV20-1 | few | CSARGTGGNRDEQYF | TGCAGTGCTAGGGGGACAGGGGGCAATCGAGACGAGCAGTACTTC
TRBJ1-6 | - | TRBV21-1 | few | CASTIPLGASSPLHF | TGTGCCAGCACCATACCTCTAGGGGCCAGTTCACCCCTCCACTTT
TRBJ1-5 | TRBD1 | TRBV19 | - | CASSRDRGRRVSPQHF | TGTGCCAGTAGTAGGGACAGGGGCCGCCGGGTCAGCCCCCAGCATTTT
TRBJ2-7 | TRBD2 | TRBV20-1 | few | CSATGLAGDYPSRYEQYF | TGCAGTGCGACGGGACTAGCGGGAGATTACCCTTCGCGCTACGAGCAGTACTTC
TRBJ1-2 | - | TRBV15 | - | CATSSTANYGYTF | TGTGCCACCAGCAGCACGGCTAACTATGGCTACACCTTC
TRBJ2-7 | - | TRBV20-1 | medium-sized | CSARASDRLPYEQYF | TGCAGTGCTAGAGCTTCCGACAGGTTACCCTACGAGCAGTACTTC
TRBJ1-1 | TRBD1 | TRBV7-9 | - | CASSFWDRSSKAFF | TGTGCCAGCAGCTTCTGGGACAGATCTTCCAAAGCTTTCTTT
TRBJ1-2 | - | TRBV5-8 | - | CASSPGRGYGYTF | TGTGCCAGCAGCCCCGGGAGGGGCTATGGCTACACCTTC
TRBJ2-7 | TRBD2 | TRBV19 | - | CASSTPTSGGPYEQYF | TGTGCCAGTAGTACACCGACTAGCGGGGGACCCTACGAGCAGTACTTC
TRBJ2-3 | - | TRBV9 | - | CASSPGGTDTQYF | TGTGCCAGCAGTCCAGGGGGCACAGATACGCAGTATTTT
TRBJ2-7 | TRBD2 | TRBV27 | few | CASSSSGTVTSGEQYF | TGTGCCAGCAGTTCAAGCGGGACGGTCACTAGTGGAGAGCAGTACTTC
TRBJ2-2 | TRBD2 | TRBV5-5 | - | CASSFFSGGATGELFF | TGTGCCAGCAGCTTCTTCTCCGGGGGGGCCACCGGGGAGCTGTTTTTT
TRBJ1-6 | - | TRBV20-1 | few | CSASDLLSYNSPLHF | TGCAGTGCTAGTGACCTCCTCTCCTATAATTCACCCCTCCACTTT
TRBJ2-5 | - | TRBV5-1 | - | CASSLELASGTQYF | TGCGCCAGCAGCTTGGAACTAGCTAGTGGGACCCAGTACTTC
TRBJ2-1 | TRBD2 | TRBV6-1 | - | CASSVSGGRNNEQFF | TGTGCCAGCAGTGTAAGCGGGGGCCGGAACAATGAGCAGTTCTTC
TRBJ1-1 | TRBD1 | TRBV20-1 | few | CSAKTGSYIQDTEAFF | TGCAGTGCAAAGACAGGGTCGTATATTCAGGACACTGAAGCTTTCTTT
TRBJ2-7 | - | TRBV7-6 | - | CASSLNQDGAGGSYEQYF | TGTGCCAGCAGCTTAAACCAGGACGGAGCTGGGGGATCCTACGAGCAGTACTTC
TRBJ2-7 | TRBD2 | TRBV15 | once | CVTSRDRLAGSEQYF | TGTGTCACCAGCAGAGATCGACTAGCGGGAAGCGAGCAGTACTTC
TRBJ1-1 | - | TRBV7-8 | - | CASSLRPMNTEAFF | TGTGCCAGCAGCTTAAGACCCATGAACACTGAAGCTTTCTTT
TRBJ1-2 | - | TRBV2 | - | CASSEVTPYGYTF | TGTGCCAGCAGTGAAGTAACACCGTATGGCTACACCTTC
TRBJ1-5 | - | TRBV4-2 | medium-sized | CASSQGSGNQPQHF | TGTGCCAGCAGCCAGGGGAGCGGGAATCAGCCCCAGCATTTT
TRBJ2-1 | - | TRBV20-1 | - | CSARDGKRMETYNEQFF | TGCAGTGCTAGAGACGGGAAACGTATGGAGACCTACAATGAGCAGTTCTTC
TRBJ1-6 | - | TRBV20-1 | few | CSARDGAFDSPLHF | TGCAGTGCTAGAGATGGGGCCTTCGATTCACCCCTCCACTTT
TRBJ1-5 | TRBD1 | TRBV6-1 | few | CASSVEDRGSPTFSSGTSNQPQHF | TGTGCCAGCAGTGTCGAGGACAGGGGGTCCCCTACCTTTAGTTCGGGTACTAGCAATCAGCCCCAGCATTTT
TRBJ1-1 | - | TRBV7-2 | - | CASSLVRQTNTEAFF | TGTGCCAGCAGCTTAGTTCGGCAGACGAACACTGAAGCTTTCTTT
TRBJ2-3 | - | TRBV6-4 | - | CASSSQPNTDTQYF | TGTGCCAGCAGCTCCCAGCCCAACACAGATACGCAGTATTTT
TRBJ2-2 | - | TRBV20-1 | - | CSATDGRPGELFF | TGCAGTGCTACGGACGGTCGTCCCGGGGAGCTGTTTTTT
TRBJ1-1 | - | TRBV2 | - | CASSENYPGTEAFF | TGTGCCAGCAGTGAAAATTATCCGGGCACTGAAGCTTTCTTT
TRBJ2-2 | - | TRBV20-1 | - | CSARTNTGELFF | TGCAGTGCTAGAACGAACACCGGGGAGCTGTTTTTT